This T cell receptor beta chain was captured in a study of early T cells in non-severe SARS-CoV-2 infection. About this clonotype itself: Its antigen remains unknown.

General study points: The matching step, a VDJdb search, favored anti-spike CD8 responses and missed private and CD4 specificities.

The V end lost 2 bases, the J end lost 4 bases, and 12 bases lay between the germline ends. Germline V gene sequence: CDR1 SNHLY, CDR2 FYNNEI. The CDR3 length is 14 residues. In the library, individual cDNA molecules carried attached unique molecular identifiers. TCRdb reprocessed the 5' RACE reads with MiXCR, giving one entry per CDR3 protein. In the table there are nearly 90,000 distinct CDR3 sequences, 13% to 15% of which are singletons. This sequence joins TRBV2 and TRBJ2-7, with D possibly matching TRBD1 (5 bases). The sample was whole blood. This TCR was sampled from an adult who was a healthcare worker with PCR-confirmed SARS-CoV-2 infection or an uninfected control (not recorded which). The CDR3 sequence is CASSELGANYEQYF. CDR3 nucleotides: TGTGCCAGCAGTGAACTAGGGGCCAATTACGAGCAGTACTTC.